One sample yielded the 22 T cell receptor beta chains listed below, sequenced in a study of blood T cell repertoires in COVID-19 (dated by TCRdb to about 2020). The method behind the library was the immunoSEQ multiplex PCR assay. The source is immuneACCESS, and TCRdb retained only in-frame sequences with V and J called. Part of the clones is not carried over; for the studies checked, unresolved V genes explain less than half of this, and the remainder is unexplained. This sample has some 78,000 clones in its table, and 80% to 90% of those were observed once. The ten largest clones take up 27% of the sample. Sequencing used peripheral blood. Receptors originate from a man aged 45 to 65 with active or convalescent COVID-19.

The chain is built from TRBV3-1 (or the pseudogene TRBV3-2) and TRBJ2-2, with TRBD1 matching 7 bases. V trimming: 2 bases; J trimming: 1 base; junction bases outside the gene matches: 4. The germline gives CDR1 LGHDT, CDR2 YNNKEL (reference sequence). This CDR3 has 16 residues. CDR3 residues: CASSQTTGRNTGELFF. Written as DNA, the CDR3 is TGTGCCAGCAGCCAAACGACAGGGAGGAACACCGGGGAGCTGTTTTTT.

The chain employs TRBV5-4 and TRBJ2-3, with D perhaps matching TRBD1 (5 bases). From germline, CDR1 is SGHNT and CDR2 YYREEE (reference sequence). Between the trimmed V and J ends, which lost 10 bases and 1 base, there was a span of 16 bases. The CDR3 is made up of 14 amino acids. The CDR3: CAAMWQGRTDTQYF. For the CDR3, the DNA is TGTGCCGCTATGTGGCAGGGCCGCACAGATACGCAGTATTTT. The whole variable domain, filled in from reference TRBV5-4 and TRBJ2-3, reads ETGVTQSPTHLIKTRGQQVTLRCSSQSGHNTVSWYQQALGQGPQFIFQYYREEENGRGNFPPRFSGLQFPNYSSELNVNALELDDSALYLCAAMWQGRTDTQYFGPGTRLTVL.

V is TRBV3-1 (or the pseudogene TRBV3-2) and J is TRBJ1-3; TRBD1 might be the D (5 bases). CDR3 length: 15 residues. The germline CDR1 and CDR2 sequences are LGHDT and YNNKEL (reference sequence). Trimming removed 4 bases from V and 2 bases from J, with 12 bases in between. CDR3 residues: CASSLNRFPGNTIYF. DNA of the CDR3: TGTGCCAGCAGCCTTAACAGGTTTCCTGGAAACACCATATATTTT.

The chain employs TRBV12-5 and TRBJ2-6; D gene unclear. From germline, CDR1 is LGHNT and CDR2 FRNRAP. Trimming took 0 bases from V and 3 from J, leaving 9 bases between them. This CDR3 is built from 16 residues. As DNA, the CDR3 is TGTGCTAGTGGTTTGGTAGTCGGTGGTGGGGCCAACGTCCTGACTTTC. It yields the protein CASGLVVGGGANVLTF.

This clone came up a few times. The genes are TRBV3-1 (or the pseudogene TRBV3-2) and TRBJ1-4, with a tentative D call TRBD1 (5 bases). Germline V CDR1 and CDR2: LGHDT, YNNKEL (reference sequence). V lost 2 bases to trimming and J lost 0 bases, with 7 bases between them. The CDR3 runs 15 residues. CDR3 loop: CASSQTTATNEKLFF. In DNA, the CDR3 is TGTGCCAGCAGCCAAACGACAGCAACTAATGAAAAACTGTTTTTT.

This clone was counted only a few times. The chain joins TRBV4-2 to TRBJ2-1; 7 bases are shared with TRBD1. Unmatched junction bases numbered 2, after V lost 4 bases and J lost 5 bases. The germline CDR1 and CDR2 sequences are LGHNA and YNFKEQ. The CDR3 length is 13 residues. Here the CDR3 DNA reads TGTGCCAGCAGCCGAGACAGGGACAATGAGCAGTTCTTC. This translates into CASSRDRDNEQFF.

The chain carries TRBV4-1 and TRBJ1-6, with no clear D. CDR3 length equals 16 residues. Looked up from germline, CDR1 is MGHRA and CDR2 is YSYEKL. The ends were cut back, 0 bases at V and 6 bases at J, with 12 bases in the middle. DNA of the CDR3: TGCGCCAGCAGCCAAGATCTTCGGGGTAGTAATTCACCCCTCCACTTT. Translation gives CASSQDLRGSNSPLHF.

The chain carries TRBV19 and TRBJ1-5, with TRBD1 matching over 9 bases. CDR1 is LNHDA and CDR2 is SQIVND in the germline V gene (reference sequence). CDR3 length: 16 amino acids. The V and J ends lost 6 bases and 3 bases, in that order; junction bases with no gene match: 9. CDR3 residues: CASSDGQGLYNQPQHF. Here the CDR3 DNA reads TGTGCCAGTAGCGATGGACAGGGGCTTTACAATCAGCCCCAGCATTTT.

In DNA form, the CDR3 reads TGTGCCAGCAGTTACGCCGGGACAGGAGCCTATGGCTACACCTTC. The encoded protein is CASSYAGTGAYGYTF. This sequence joins TRBV6-6 and TRBJ1-2, with 8 bases matching TRBD1. Germline V gene lookup returns CDR1 MNHNY and CDR2 SVGAGI (reference sequence). With 2 bases clipped from V and 4 bases from J, the junction kept 6 bases outside the gene matches. This CDR3 is built from 15 residues.

This chain joins TRBV18 and TRBJ1-1; D unresolved. The ends were cut back, 3 bases at V and 3 bases at J, with 5 bases in the middle. This CDR3 spans 12 amino acids. CDR1 KGHSH and CDR2 LQKENI come from the germline V gene. CDR3 amino acids: CASSPTDTEAFF. The CDR3 bases are TGTGCCAGCTCACCCACGGACACTGAAGCTTTCTTT.

This rearrangement joins TRBV11-2 to TRBJ2-3, with 10 positions matching TRBD2. The CDR3 runs to 16 residues. The ends lost 4 bases at V and 2 bases at J; junction bases unmatched: 6. Germline lookup yields CDR1 SGHAT and CDR2 FQNNGV. CDR3 nucleotide sequence: TGTGCCAGCAGCTCCGGACTAGCGGCCATCACAGATACGCAGTATTTT. This codes for CASSSGLAAITDTQYF.

The chain carries TRBV19 and TRBJ1-5, with D perhaps TRBD1 (6 bases). V was clipped by 6 bases and J by 7 bases, with 13 bases between them. The CDR3 length is 13 residues. The germline CDR1 and CDR2 sequences are LNHDA and SQIVND (reference sequence). CDR3 protein: CASSLLQGQPQHF. CDR3 DNA sequence: TGTGCCAGTAGCCTCCTACAGGGACAGCCCCAGCATTTT.

V gene TRBV12-3 or TRBV12-4 combines with J gene TRBJ2-7, with a possible D match to TRBD1 (5 bases). V lost 5 bases and J lost 0, with 8 bases in between. This CDR3 is built from 13 residues. As DNA, the CDR3 is TGTGCCAGCAGTACGACAGCCTCCTACGAGCAGTACTTC. Translation: CASSTTASYEQYF.

This clone was counted a single time. J is TRBJ2-7 and V is TRBV15, with TRBD2 matching over 8 bases. This CDR3 spans 15 amino acids. Germline V CDR1 and CDR2: LNHNV, YYDKDF (reference sequence). V dropped 0 bases and J dropped 3; count of bases not matched to a gene: 4. This chain's CDR3 is CATSRDLSGSYEQYF. For the CDR3, the DNA is TGTGCCACCAGCAGAGATTTGAGCGGGAGCTACGAGCAGTACTTC.

This clone is a singleton in its sample. This sequence joins TRBV7-2 and TRBJ2-7, with TRBD2 matching over 16 bases. Unmatched junction bases numbered 11, after V lost 5 bases and J lost 7 bases. This CDR3 is built from 17 residues. Germline V gene lookup returns CDR1 SGHTA and CDR2 FQGNSA. The CDR3 bases are TGTGCCAGCAGCCGCTCCGGGACTAGCGGGAGGGCCAGGGAGCAGTACTTC. The encoded protein is CASSRSGTSGRAREQYF. The full variable domain, in which reference TRBV7-2 and TRBJ2-7 provide the parts outside the CDR3, is GAGVSQSPSNKVTEKGKDVELRCDPISGHTALYWYRQSLGQGLEFLIYFQGNSAPDKSGLPSDRFSAERTGGSVSTLTIQRTQQEDSAVYLCASSRSGTSGRAREQYFGPGTRLTVT.

The gene calls are TRBV28 and TRBJ1-4, with a weak D call TRBD1 (5 bases). V was trimmed by 3 bases and J by 8 bases, leaving 13 bases between them. The CDR3 covers 14 residues. Germline loops: CDR1 MDHEN, CDR2 SYDVKM. CDR3 nucleotides: TGTGCCAGCAGTTTCGGGGGAAAGGGAGAAAAACTGTTTTTT. Its protein is CASSFGGKGEKLFF.

The J gene is TRBJ1-4, the V gene TRBV9, with D hard to call. CDR1 and CDR2 from the germline V gene are SGDLS and YYNGEE. V dropped 3 bases and J dropped 4 bases, with 4 bases sitting between them. CDR3 length: 12 residues. CDR3 residues: CASSAHNEKLFF. In nucleotides, the CDR3 is TGTGCCAGCAGCGCCCATAATGAAAAACTGTTTTTT.

This clone was seen more than once but under ten times. V gene TRBV30 combines with J gene TRBJ2-7; tentatively, D is TRBD2 (5 bases). The CDR3 is made up of 14 amino acids. V lost 0 bases and J lost 0, with 9 bases in between. The V gene's germline CDR1 is GTSNPN and CDR2 SVGIG (reference sequence). CDR3 coding DNA: TGTGCCTGGAGTGTATTGGGGAGCTCCTACGAGCAGTACTTC. Protein sequence: CAWSVLGSSYEQYF.

The chain links TRBV5-1 to TRBJ2-2, with D perhaps TRBD1 (5 bases). Between the trimmed V and J ends, which lost 4 bases and 1 base, there was a span of 8 bases. CDR3 size: 14 residues. Germline lookup yields CDR1 SGHRS and CDR2 YFSETQ. CDR3 in DNA: TGCGCCAGCAGCAACGGACAGAACACCGGGGAGCTGTTTTTT. It encodes CASSNGQNTGELFF.

J is TRBJ2-7 and V is TRBV5-4; a weak D match, TRBD1 (6 bases). The V gene's germline CDR1 is SGHNT and CDR2 YYREEE (reference sequence). The CDR3 spans 15 residues. With 1 base removed from V and 2 bases from J, the gap between germline ends came to 13 bases. CDR3 in DNA: TGTGCCAGCAGCTTGCTAGGGGGAGAAACCTACGAGCAGTACTTC. It specifies CASSLLGGETYEQYF.

The V and J genes are TRBV5-1 and TRBJ2-7; no reliable D call. The CDR3 has 16 amino acids. V lost 0 bases, J lost 2 bases, and 15 bases lay in between. Germline V gene data show CDR1 as SGHRS and CDR2 as YFSETQ. CDR3 amino acids: CASSLGVSLSPYEQYF. In DNA form, the CDR3 reads TGCGCCAGCAGCTTGGGTGTGTCGCTTAGTCCCTACGAGCAGTACTTC.

The chain couples TRBV5-1 to TRBJ2-7; TRBD2 agrees at 13 bases. The CDR3 runs to 17 residues. Germline CDR1 is SGHRS and CDR2 is YFSETQ. After removal of 0 bases from V and 0 bases from J, the junction contained 3 bases not matched to a gene. The CDR3 region is CASSLETSGGVSYEQYF. As DNA, the CDR3 is TGCGCCAGCAGCTTGGAAACTAGCGGGGGGGTCTCCTACGAGCAGTACTTC.